What follows are 7 T cell receptor beta chains derived from one specimen sequenced in a study of identical twins. MiXCR, run by TCRdb on the 5' RACE reads, gives a single entry per CDR3 protein. The table lists some 250,000 distinct CDR3 sequences, 6.5% of them singletons. The same specimen was also included in a second study, on T cells expressing NK-cell markers.

The source material was CD8+ T cells sorted from blood. Receptors were obtained from a woman aged 18-29 years in good health.

Only a few counts were recorded for this clonotype. The chain carries TRBV9 and TRBJ2-1, with 8 bases lining up with TRBD1. This CDR3 has 15 amino acids. V trimming: 4 bases; J trimming: 7 bases; junction bases outside the gene matches: 10. From germline, CDR1 is SGDLS and CDR2 YYNGEE. As DNA, the CDR3 is TGTGCCAGCAGCTCCCGACAGGGGAGTAAGAATGAGCAGTTCTTC. Its protein is CASSSRQGSKNEQFF.

J is TRBJ2-1 and V is TRBV29-1, with unresolved D. Germline V gives CDR1 SQVTM, CDR2 ANQGSEA. The CDR3 is 16 amino acids. V lost 3 bases to trimming and J lost 4 bases, with 19 bases between them. The DNA of the CDR3 is TGCAGCGTTGAGGGCGAAGACTGGCTCGGGTACAATGAGCAGTTCTTC. This gives the protein CSVEGEDWLGYNEQFF.

The rearrangement joins TRBV25-1 to TRBJ1-1, with a weak D call TRBD1 (5 bases). CDR1 and CDR2 from the germline V gene are MGHDK and SYGVNS. This CDR3 region has 12 residues. V was cut by 4 bases and J by 11 bases, with 14 bases left in between. CDR3 sequence reads: CASSVWGGDAFF. CDR3 DNA: TGTGCCAGCAGTGTCTGGGGGGGGGACGCTTTCTTT.

This clonotype turned up a few times. The V gene is TRBV20-1, the J gene TRBJ2-1; the D is unclear. The germline gives CDR1 DFQATT, CDR2 SNEGSKA (reference sequence). This CDR3 is 13 amino acids long. With 6 bases removed from V and 7 bases from J, the gap between germline ends came to 16 bases. Written as DNA, the CDR3 is TGCAGTGCAGAGATCGTGTTGGGTAATGAGCAGTTCTTC. Translation: CSAEIVLGNEQFF.

This clonotype was counted only a few times. This chain uses TRBV12-3 or TRBV12-4 with TRBJ1-1; 8 nucleotides match TRBD1. This CDR3 has 12 residues. The V and J ends lost 10 bases and 7 bases, in that order; junction bases with no gene match: 8. In DNA form, the CDR3 reads TGTGCCACCGACGGGACAGGATATGAAGCTTTCTTT. Protein: CATDGTGYEAFF.

The chain recombines TRBV7-9 with TRBJ2-3; no firm D call. Trimming cost V 6 bases and J 1 base, with 8 bases left between them. There are 13 residues in the CDR3. CDR1 is SEHNR and CDR2 is FQNEAQ in the germline V gene (reference sequence). The CDR3, as DNA: TGTGCCAGCAGTGATCTAGGCACAGATACGCAGTATTTT. Residues: CASSDLGTDTQYF.

This chain uses TRBV9 with TRBJ2-7, with D uncertain. This CDR3 is built from 11 residues. Germline lookup yields CDR1 SGDLS and CDR2 YYNGEE. Trimming removed 7 bases from V and 6 bases from J, with 11 bases in between. CDR3 nucleotide sequence: TGTGCCAGCGAGGCGGCCGGCGAGCAGTACTTC. Protein sequence: CASEAAGEQYF.